This section outlines one T cell receptor (beta chain) sequence together with its context. Its antigen remains unknown. The sample is drawn from a study of T-cell memory formation after mild COVID-19. TCRdb analysed the 5' RACE reads with MiXCR anew, one entry per CDR3 protein. The repertoire holds about 45,000 distinct CDR3 sequences, with about 7.3% as singletons. Broader study findings: A second wave of clones peaked on day 37, and their SARS-CoV-2 specificity went unconfirmed. Pre-infection memory contained some responding clones, which suggested that cross-reactive memory had joined. CM and EM subsets held most contracting CD4+ clones; EMRA held CD8+ ones.

There are 14 residues in the CDR3. Germline V gene lookup returns CDR1 SGHVS and CDR2 FQNEAQ. V was trimmed by 5 bases and J by 4 bases, leaving 13 bases between them. The origin of this receptor is a man younger than 35 who had mild COVID-19 (a few samples of this study predate the infection). Cell type and time point are not known. The sample taken for sequencing was PBMCs or a T cell subset sorted from them (not recorded which). The chain joins TRBV7-8 to TRBJ2-3; D is unclear. The CDR3 DNA is TGTGCCAGCAGCCTTCGTGCCGGGTCAGATACGCAGTATTTT. Its translation is CASSLRAGSDTQYF.